These 20 T cell receptor beta chains were sequenced from one sample in a study of OX40 agonist ivuxolimab in advanced cancers. Clones were read by immunoSEQ multiplex PCR, and TCRdb kept only the in-frame ones, dropping some. Among some 98,000 clones, around 86% were seen once, and the ten largest hold approximately 0.3%. The input for sequencing was CD4+ or CD8+ T cells sorted from blood, taken in a trial of the OX40 agonist ivuxolimab. The receptors come from an adult with an advanced solid tumor such as melanoma, head and neck, liver or kidney cancer.

Points on this clone: Because it lacks the conserved phenylalanine or tryptophan at the end, this CDR3 is likely a read error. The rearrangement links TRBV30 to TRBJ1-2; TRBD1 matches 12 bases. This CDR3 contains 14 residues. J was trimmed by 7 bases and V by 2 bases; bases with no gene match: 5. Per the germline V gene, CDR1 is GTSNPN and CDR2 is SVGIG (reference sequence). The CDR3 spells CAWSHGTGGSGYTL. As DNA, the CDR3 is TGTGCCTGGAGTCACGGGACAGGGGGCTCTGGCTACACCCTC.

The V gene is TRBV21-1, the J gene TRBJ2-5; the table's D call TRBD1 went unverified against the DNA. The J call may be faulty, since TRBJ2-7 better matches the DNA end. TRBV21-1 is annotated as a pseudogene. CDR3 length: 14 residues. CDR3: CASRRDRTSYEQYF. The CDR3 coding sequence is TGTGCCAGCCGGAGGGACAGGACTTCCTACGAGCAGTACTTC.

This chain joins TRBV7-9 and TRBJ2-3, with D tentatively TRBD1 or TRBD2 (5 bases each). The CDR3 contains 15 residues. Trimming stripped 5 bases from V and 2 bases from J, with 14 bases between. Per the germline V gene, CDR1 is SEHNR and CDR2 is FQNEAQ (reference sequence). CDR3 protein: CASSRGDLLTDTQYF. The CDR3 DNA follows: TGTGCCAGCAGCCGAGGGGACCTACTCACAGATACGCAGTATTTT.

The J gene is TRBJ1-1, the V gene TRBV14, with D hard to call. This CDR3 comprises 14 residues. The germline CDR1 and CDR2 sequences are SGHDN and FVKESK. V was shortened by 4 bases and J by 9 bases, with 18 bases between the two germline ends. The CDR3 reads CASSPRTFPNQAFF. DNA for the CDR3: TGTGCCAGCAGCCCCAGGACGTTCCCTAACCAAGCTTTCTTT.

The chain employs TRBV15 and TRBJ2-3; 7 bases agree with TRBD1. The CDR3 has 16 residues. With 3 bases clipped from V and 4 bases from J, the junction kept 10 bases outside the gene matches. Germline CDR1 reads LNHNV; CDR2 reads YYDKDF (reference sequence). CDR3 in amino acids: CATSRAGNRGADTQYF. CDR3 DNA sequence: TGTGCCACCAGCAGGGCGGGTAACAGGGGCGCAGATACGCAGTATTTT.

The chain combines TRBV5-6 with TRBJ1-2; TRBD1 is a possible D gene (6 bases). The CDR3 contains 13 residues. V was trimmed by 4 bases and J by 2 bases, leaving 9 bases between them. Germline V gene lookup returns CDR1 SGHDT and CDR2 YYEEEE. The DNA of the CDR3 is TGTGCCAGCAGCCGACAGGAGAACTATGGCTACACCTTC. It yields the protein CASSRQENYGYTF.

J is TRBJ2-6 and V is TRBV29-1, with D unresolved. CDR1 is SQVTM, CDR2 ANQGSEA, per germline. The V end lost 4 bases, the J end lost 6 bases, and 4 bases lay between the germline ends. The CDR3 is made up of 11 amino acids. CDR3 protein: CSVAEANVLTF. The DNA for the CDR3 is TGCAGCGTTGCCGAGGCCAACGTCCTGACTTTC. The entire variable domain, with the rest obtained from reference TRBV29-1 and TRBJ2-6, is as follows: SAVISQKPSRDICQRGTSLTIQCQVDSQVTMMFWYRQQPGQSLTLIATANQGSEATYESGFVIDKFPISRPNLTFSTLTVSNMSPEDSSIYLCSVAEANVLTFGAGSRLTVL.

This clone was seen only a few times. The chain employs TRBV15 and TRBJ2-1, with D unresolved. The germline V and J ends were trimmed by 0 bases and 7 bases, with 25 bases remaining between them. The CDR3 runs to 19 residues. Germline CDR1 reads LNHNV; CDR2 reads YYDKDF (reference sequence). The CDR3 bases are TGTGCCACCAGCAGAGACGATTTGAGCAGTTCTGTTCGGTCAAATGAGCAGTTCTTC. Protein sequence: CATSRDDLSSSVRSNEQFF.

The chain has TRBV10-3 and TRBJ2-7; the D is unclear. Germline V gene data show CDR1 as ENHRY and CDR2 as SYGVKD. This CDR3 is 15 amino acids long. Trimming stripped 2 bases from V and 1 base from J, with 12 bases between. The CDR3 DNA reads TGTGCCATCAGTGAGCCAGGAGACCCATCCTACGAGCAGTACTTC. It specifies CAISEPGDPSYEQYF.

This clone was seen only once. CDR3 nucleotide sequence: TGTGCCAGCAGTTACACGGGGGGCCAGATAACGCAGTATTTT. Its translation: CASSYTGGQITQYF. V is TRBV6-5 and J is TRBJ2-3; a possible D gene is TRBD2 (7 bases). V shed 2 bases and J shed 9 bases, with 15 bases lying between them. Germline V gene lookup returns CDR1 MNHEY and CDR2 SVGAGI. The CDR3 spans 14 residues.

This chain links TRBV5-4 with TRBJ2-3, with 9 bases lining up with TRBD2. J gave up 2 bases and V 0 bases, and 10 bases lay outside the gene matches. The V gene's germline CDR1 is SGHNT and CDR2 YYREEE (reference sequence). The CDR3 runs to 18 residues. The CDR3 sequence: CASSLAQRGAKSTDTQYF. The CDR3 bases are TGTGCCAGCAGCTTGGCCCAGCGGGGGGCTAAATCCACAGATACGCAGTATTTT.

The chain links TRBV6-5 to TRBJ1-2; D is unclear. Per the germline V gene, CDR1 is MNHEY and CDR2 is SVGAGI. With 5 bases removed from V and 8 bases from J, the gap between germline ends came to 12 bases. The CDR3 extends over 12 amino acids. Here the CDR3 DNA reads TGTGCCAGCAGTCCGGGTAGACGAGGCTACACCTTC. Protein: CASSPGRRGYTF.

The chain employs TRBV2 and TRBJ1-3; D is undetermined. The CDR3 has 15 residues. From germline, CDR1 is SNHLY and CDR2 FYNNEI. Trimming removed 3 bases at V and 0 bases at J, with 9 bases between. CDR3 DNA: TGTGCCAGCAGTGATTCGGTCAACTCTGGAAACACCATATATTTT. Translated, it gives CASSDSVNSGNTIYF. Complete variable domain (other parts from reference TRBV2 and TRBJ1-3): EPEVTQTPSHQVTQMGQEVILRCVPISNHLYFYWYRQILGQKVEFLVSFYNNEISEKSEIFDDQFSVERPDGSNFTLKIRSTKLEDSAMYFCASSDSVNSGNTIYFGEGSWLTVV.

V gene TRBV9 combines with J gene TRBJ1-2; D is unresolved. Germline CDR1 is SGDLS and CDR2 is YYNGEE. V was pared by 0 bases and J by 9 bases, with 15 bases between. The CDR3 totals 14 residues. The CDR3 DNA reads as TGTGCCAGCAGCGTAGGGGGTTTAGGGCAAAGCTACACCTTC. It specifies CASSVGGLGQSYTF.

The chain has TRBV6-1 and TRBJ2-1; TRBD2 matches 12 bases. The germline gives CDR1 MNHNS, CDR2 SASEGT. The CDR3 spans 15 residues. Trimming removed 4 bases from V and 4 bases from J; junction bases left unmatched: 2. As DNA, the CDR3 is TGTGCCAGCAGTGCCCTAGCGGGGGGGTACAATGAGCAGTTCTTC. Its protein is CASSALAGGYNEQFF.

The chain joins TRBV7-8 to TRBJ1-5; D call uncertain. This CDR3 region has 16 residues. CDR1 is SGHVS and CDR2 is FQNEAQ in the germline V gene. Trimming removed 1 base at V and 7 bases at J, with 17 bases between. The CDR3 region has the DNA TGTGCCAGCAGCTTAGGTAGTTCCAGTTTGAGACAGCCCCAGCATTTT. It yields the protein CASSLGSSSLRQPQHF.

CDR3 loop: CASSYSGGVHNEQFF. DNA of the CDR3: TGTGCCAGCAGTTACTCGGGGGGGGTTCACAATGAGCAGTTCTTC. The rearrangement joins TRBV6-5 to TRBJ2-1, with 7 bases identical to TRBD2. This CDR3 has 15 residues. Germline values: CDR1 MNHEY, CDR2 SVGAGI. The junction had 4 bases not matched to a gene; V was cut back by 0 bases and J by 5 bases.

The genes are TRBV6-5 and TRBJ2-7; the D is unclear. CDR1 is MNHEY and CDR2 is SVGAGI in the germline V gene. Trimming removed 0 bases at V and 2 bases at J, with 11 bases between. The CDR3 has 15 amino acids. The CDR3, as DNA: TGTGCCAGCAGTTACTCAAGCTTAGGGCCCTACGAGCAGTACTTC. This gives the protein CASSYSSLGPYEQYF.

J is TRBJ1-5 and V is TRBV19; D remains ambiguous. Germline values: CDR1 LNHDA, CDR2 SQIVND (reference sequence). Trimming removed 3 bases from V and 3 bases from J, with 6 bases in between. The CDR3 covers 13 residues. In DNA form, the CDR3 reads TGTGCCAGTAGTATTCGCCACAATCAGCCCCAGCATTTT. Translated: CASSIRHNQPQHF.

This chain uses TRBV6-7 with TRBJ2-2, with a tentative D call TRBD1 (5 bases). TRBV6-7 is sorted into the ORF group, with uncertain function. This CDR3 has 16 residues. V lost 4 bases and J 5 bases, leaving 17 bases between the germline ends. The CDR3 bases are TGTGCCAGCAGTTTTCAACAGGCGGCTAAGACCGGGGAGCTGTTTTTT. It encodes CASSFQQAAKTGELFF.